This is a list of T cell receptor beta chains from one sample in a study of CD8+CD57+ T cells in acquired aplastic anemia. One entry per CDR3 protein, called by TCRdb with MiXCR from the reads. This sample has 180,000 or so distinct CDR3 sequences, with approximately 52% found just once. Sequencing was carried out using sorted CD4+, CD8+, or CD8+CD57+ T cells (not recorded which) from PBMCs. These TCRs come from a human donor with aplastic anemia. The CDR3 runs from the conserved cysteine through the conserved F or W. D genes are given only for firm matches. Some rows mark clone size as missing; the rest say once, few, many or name a class of expanded clone.

D	V	J	size	DNA	CDR3
TRBD1	TRBV11-2	TRBJ1-2	many	TGTGCCAGCAGCTTAGTCCGGACAGGGGGCTATGGCTACACCTTC	CASSLVRTGGYGYTF
-	TRBV2	TRBJ2-5	few	TGTGCCAGCAGTGCCCCCGAGAAAGAGACCCAGTACTTC	CASSAPEKETQYF
TRBD2	TRBV2	TRBJ2-5	-	TGCGCTTATAAGGCGGGAGGGCTTGAGACCCAGTACTTC	CAYKAGGLETQYF
-	TRBV4-3	TRBJ1-1	many	TGCGCCAGCAGCCAAGATCATCTGCTGGGCACTGAAGCTTTCTTT	CASSQDHLLGTEAFF
-	TRBV6-1	TRBJ1-1	-	TGTGCCAGCAGTGCCCGCCGGGACATGGTCACTGAAGCTTTCTTT	CASSARRDMVTEAFF
-	TRBV5-6	TRBJ2-7	few	TGTGCCAGCAGCTTGGCCCTACGCGAGCAGTACTTC	CASSLALREQYF
-	TRBV29-1	TRBJ1-4	-	TGCAGCGTTTATTCTCGGGCTCTTGTTGGGGGCATCGCAGATGAAAAACTGTTTTTT	CSVYSRALVGGIADEKLFF
-	TRBV25-1	TRBJ1-4	few	TGTGCCAGCAGTGGAGGGTTTGAAAAACTGTTTTTT	CASSGGFEKLFF
-	TRBV15	TRBJ2-1	few	TGTGCCACCAGCAGAGAAGGAGAGCCCTACAATGAGCAGTTCTTC	CATSREGEPYNEQFF
-	TRBV5-1	TRBJ1-6	few	TGCGCCAGCAGCTTGTGGACGGACAATAATTCACCCCTCCACTTT	CASSLWTDNNSPLHF
-	TRBV5-6	TRBJ1-4	-	TGTGCCAGCAGCTTGGGGGGAGTTGGTGAAAAACTGTTTTTT	CASSLGGVGEKLFF
-	TRBV19	TRBJ1-5	-	TGTGCCAGTAGTTCTCGAACCTTCAATCAGCCCCAGCATTTT	CASSSRTFNQPQHF
-	TRBV2	TRBJ1-5	-	TGTGCCAGCAGTGCTTCAACCTTTGGGCCCCAGCATTTT	CASSASTFGPQHF
-	TRBV15	TRBJ1-2	-	TGTGCCACCAGCGGAAGGGCGGGAGGGGGCTACACCTTC	CATSGRAGGGYTF
-	TRBV20-1	TRBJ2-2	-	TGCAGTGCCGATACTGCCAACACCGGGGAGCTGTTTTTT	CSADTANTGELFF
-	TRBV7-2	TRBJ2-7	-	TGTGCCAGCAGCTTAGGTGCCAGGACTTTTGACGAGCAGTACTTC	CASSLGARTFDEQYF
-	TRBV29-1	TRBJ2-3	-	TGCAGCGTAGGACCCAGATCTAGCACAGATACGCAGTATTTT	CSVGPRSSTDTQYF
TRBD1	TRBV28	TRBJ1-2	few	TGTGCCAGCAGCCTAGGACAGGGAGCGTATGGCTACACCTTC	CASSLGQGAYGYTF